The 25 T cell receptor beta chains below all came from one sample that was sequenced in a study of shared clonotypes between healthy human individuals. This table comes from immunoSEQ multiplex PCR, and its TCRdb copy is limited to in-frame clones, with some not included. Among about 690,000 clones, about nine tenths were seen once, and the ten largest hold 34%. The sequencing sample was made of memory CD8+ T cells from PBMCs. Subset: CD45RO+ cells pooled with CCR7-negative TemRA cells. These receptor sequences come from a man younger than 35 in good health. Some clones in this sample may be carry-over from other donors' samples.

The chain combines TRBV27 with TRBJ2-7, with TRBD2 as a possible D gene (6 bases). The CDR3 is 15 amino acids. V dropped 3 bases and J dropped 3 bases, with 15 bases sitting between them. Per germline, CDR1 MNHEY and CDR2 SMNVEV (reference sequence). CDR3 sequence: CASSFVGGTSYEQYF. CDR3 sequence (DNA): TGTGCCAGCAGTTTCGTGGGCGGGACCAGCTACGAGCAGTACTTC.

With respect to this clone: Other DNA sequences of this sample code for an identical CDR3. The chain uses TRBV27 and TRBJ2-5; no definite D call. The V gene's germline CDR1 is MNHEY and CDR2 SMNVEV (reference sequence). V lost 3 bases and J 2 bases, leaving 1 base between the germline ends. The CDR3 has 11 amino acids. In DNA form, the CDR3 reads TGTGCCAGCAGTTTTCAAGAGACCCAGTACTTC. It is translated as CASSFQETQYF.

The genes are TRBV28 and TRBJ2-5, with TRBD2 matching 9 bases. CDR3 length equals 16 residues. Germline V CDR1 and CDR2: MDHEN, SYDVKM. V was pared by 1 base and J by 5 bases, with 8 bases of the junction left unmatched. The CDR3 sequence: CASSLYSGGFSETQYF. Here the CDR3 DNA reads TGTGCCAGCAGTTTATACAGCGGGGGGTTTTCCGAGACCCAGTACTTC.

This chain joins TRBV4-1 and TRBJ2-4; D is possibly TRBD2 (5 bases). Trimming removed 1 base from V and 1 base from J, with 14 bases in between. Germline CDR1 reads MGHRA; CDR2 reads YSYEKL. The CDR3 runs to 17 residues. CDR3 amino acids: CASSQGPGVRAKNIQYF. DNA of the CDR3: TGCGCCAGCAGCCAAGGTCCCGGGGTGCGGGCCAAAAACATTCAGTACTTC.

The chain combines TRBV27 with TRBJ2-5, with 10 bases lining up with TRBD2. CDR1 is MNHEY and CDR2 is SMNVEV in the germline V gene (reference sequence). After removal of 5 bases from V and 3 bases from J, the junction contained 3 bases not matched to a gene. The CDR3 is 14 amino acids. The CDR3 spells CASSPLAGEETQYF. The CDR3 DNA follows: TGTGCCAGCAGTCCCCTAGCGGGAGAAGAGACCCAGTACTTC.

Notes on this clone: This sample also contains other DNA sequences that code for the same CDR3. The chain combines TRBV9 with TRBJ2-3, with D possibly matching TRBD1 (5 bases). CDR3 length: 15 amino acids. CDR1 and CDR2 (germline): SGDLS, YYNGEE. The V gene lost 0 bases and the J gene lost 1 base, with 9 bases spanning the gap. The CDR3 sequence is CASSVEGSRTDTQYF. CDR3 DNA: TGTGCCAGCAGCGTAGAGGGGTCCCGCACAGATACGCAGTATTTT.

This sequence joins TRBV2 and TRBJ1-2, with D possibly TRBD1 on 6 matching bases. V lost 6 bases and J lost 9, with 20 bases in between. The germline V gene encodes CDR1 SNHLY and CDR2 FYNNEI. The CDR3 runs to 14 residues. The CDR3 nucleotides are TGTGCCAGCAGAAGGACAGCTTACCTATGGAGCTACACCTTC. It yields the protein CASRRTAYLWSYTF. The whole variable domain, remainder taken from reference TRBV2 and TRBJ1-2, is EPEVTQTPSHQVTQMGQEVILRCVPISNHLYFYWYRQILGQKVEFLVSFYNNEISEKSEIFDDQFSVERPDGSNFTLKIRSTKLEDSAMYFCASRRTAYLWSYTFGSGTRLTVV.

The chain joins TRBV30 to TRBJ1-1, with a possible D match to TRBD1 (5 bases). V gave up 3 bases and J gave up 6 bases, with 14 bases separating them. CDR3 length: 13 residues. Germline assignment: CDR1 GTSNPN and CDR2 SVGIG (reference sequence). Written as DNA, the CDR3 is TGTGCCTGGAGACCAGTGGGGCATCCTGAAGCTTTCTTT. Its protein product is CAWRPVGHPEAFF. The complete variable domain, with remaining parts taken from reference TRBV30 and TRBJ1-1, reads SQTIHQWPATLVQPVGSPLSLECTVEGTSNPNLYWYRQAAGRGLQLLFYSVGIGQISSEVPQNLSASRPQDRQFILSSKKLLLSDSGFYLCAWRPVGHPEAFFGQGTRLTVV.

V and J are TRBV28 and TRBJ2-3; perhaps TRBD2 as D (6 bases). V was clipped by 6 bases and J by 11 bases, with 15 bases between them. This CDR3 is 12 amino acids long. From germline, CDR1 is MDHEN and CDR2 SYDVKM. The CDR3 reads CASSGGGVMQYF. The CDR3 bases are TGTGCCAGCAGCGGCGGCGGGGTGATGCAGTATTTT.

The chain carries TRBV9 and TRBJ2-1, with TRBD2 identical over 7 bases. The CDR3 has 17 residues. The V gene's germline CDR1 is SGDLS and CDR2 YYNGEE. Germline trimming cut 3 bases from V and 2 bases from J; bases unmatched to any gene: 11. The CDR3 loop reads CASSEHYSSGPYNEQFF. The CDR3 DNA reads as TGTGCCAGCAGCGAGCACTATTCTAGCGGTCCCTACAATGAGCAGTTCTTC.

The chain employs TRBV30 and TRBJ2-1; D gene unclear. Germline CDR1 and CDR2: GTSNPN and SVGIG (reference sequence). This CDR3 has 12 residues. Trimming removed 4 bases from V and 8 bases from J, with 12 bases in between. CDR3 in DNA: TGTGCCTGGATTTCACGGATGTATGAGCAGTTCTTC. Translated: CAWISRMYEQFF.

V and J are TRBV29-1 and TRBJ1-2; maybe TRBD1 (5 bases). The CDR3 contains 18 residues. Germline V lookup: CDR1 SQVTM, CDR2 ANQGSEA. V was trimmed by 4 bases and J by 0 bases, leaving 24 bases between them. The CDR3 protein is CSVGSSGLGLYPNYGYTF. The CDR3 region has the DNA TGCAGCGTTGGCTCGTCAGGGCTCGGCCTATACCCTAACTATGGCTACACCTTC.

The rearrangement links TRBV10-2 to TRBJ2-1; D possibly matches TRBD1 or TRBD2 (6 bases each). CDR3 size: 14 residues. Trimming stripped 6 bases from V and 12 bases from J, with 21 bases between. Germline CDR1 reads WSHSY; CDR2 reads SAAADI. The CDR3 loop is CASRRDMPIGGQFF. DNA for the CDR3: TGCGCCAGCAGGCGGGACATGCCGATAGGAGGGCAGTTCTTC.

The chain is built from TRBV7-9 and TRBJ2-7, with a possible D match to TRBD2 (5 bases). V lost 1 base to trimming and J lost 2 bases, with 15 bases between them. Germline V gene lookup returns CDR1 SEHNR and CDR2 FQNEAQ (reference sequence). This CDR3 contains 16 residues. The CDR3 sequence: CASSLVGGDVPYEQYF. The DNA of the CDR3 is TGTGCCAGCAGCTTAGTAGGAGGCGACGTCCCCTACGAGCAGTACTTC.

This chain links TRBV14 with TRBJ1-2, with D maybe TRBD1 (5 bases). V lost 6 bases and J lost 7, with 9 bases in between. The CDR3 length is 11 residues. From germline, CDR1 is SGHDN and CDR2 FVKESK. The CDR3 region has the DNA TGTGCCAGCAGTCCAGGGAGTGGCTACACCTTC. Translating it yields CASSPGSGYTF.

This clone was picked up a small number of times. The chain uses TRBV27 and TRBJ1-1, with D possibly matching TRBD1 (5 bases). V was pared by 6 bases and J by 4 bases, with 21 bases between. Germline assignment: CDR1 MNHEY and CDR2 SMNVEV (reference sequence). This CDR3 has 16 residues. CDR3 nucleotide sequence: TGTGCCAGCAGACGGGACTCGTACGGGACGGGCACTGAAGCTTTCTTT. Translated, it gives CASRRDSYGTGTEAFF.

The chain couples TRBV19 to TRBJ2-3, with TRBD2 identical over 8 bases. The CDR3 loop spans 16 amino acids. The germline V gene has CDR1 LNHDA and CDR2 SQIVND (reference sequence). V lost 0 bases to trimming and J lost 1 base; unmatched junction nucleotides: 3. DNA for the CDR3: TGTGCCAGTAGTATAGATAACGGGAGGGGCACAGATACGCAGTATTTT. It yields the protein CASSIDNGRGTDTQYF.

This rearrangement joins TRBV9 to TRBJ2-1, with D uncertain. This CDR3 is 13 amino acids long. The germline V gene has CDR1 SGDLS and CDR2 YYNGEE. V was trimmed by 2 bases and J by 4 bases, leaving 7 bases between them. DNA of the CDR3: TGTGCCAGCAGCGTGTTCGAATACAATGAGCAGTTCTTC. Its translation is CASSVFEYNEQFF.

The CDR3 DNA reads TGTGCCAGCAGGGAGATGACCGGGCTCGGCAATCAGCCCCAGCATTTT. Protein: CASREMTGLGNQPQHF. The chain links TRBV27 to TRBJ1-5; no reliable D call. Germline V gives CDR1 MNHEY, CDR2 SMNVEV (reference sequence). This CDR3 spans 16 amino acids. The ends were cut back, 6 bases at V and 2 bases at J, with 17 bases in the middle.

Only one count was recorded for this clone. In the same sample, other DNA sequences code for this CDR3. The rearrangement joins TRBV9 to TRBJ2-7; either TRBD1 or TRBD2 may supply D (5 bases each). The length of the CDR3 is 13 residues. Germline V lookup: CDR1 SGDLS, CDR2 YYNGEE. The V end lost 3 bases, the J end lost 3 bases, and 10 bases lay between the germline ends. CDR3 DNA: TGTGCCAGCAGCGCTGGGACGGACTACGAGCAGTACTTC. It encodes CASSAGTDYEQYF.

The rearrangement joins TRBV9 to TRBJ2-7, with TRBD1 matching over 7 bases. The V and J ends lost 0 bases and 4 bases, in that order; junction bases with no gene match: 7. There are 15 residues in the CDR3. CDR1 SGDLS and CDR2 YYNGEE come from the germline V gene. CDR3 loop: CASSVEGGIVYEQYF. The CDR3 coding sequence is TGTGCCAGCAGCGTAGAAGGGGGCATCGTTTACGAGCAGTACTTC.

This chain uses TRBV9 with TRBJ2-5, with 10 bases identical to TRBD1. The CDR3 length is 15 residues. Per the germline V gene, CDR1 is SGDLS and CDR2 is YYNGEE. The V segment lost 2 bases and the J segment 2 bases; nucleotides outside the gene matches: 3. This CDR3 reads CASSVRTGGQETQYF. CDR3 DNA: TGTGCCAGCAGCGTTAGGACAGGGGGTCAAGAGACCCAGTACTTC.

This clone has a single count. The chain employs TRBV27 and TRBJ2-1; 8 bases are a match to TRBD1. The CDR3 contains 15 residues. The V gene's germline CDR1 is MNHEY and CDR2 SMNVEV (reference sequence). The V and J ends lost 5 bases and 3 bases, in that order; junction bases with no gene match: 6. The CDR3 DNA sequence: TGTGCCAGCAGTCCATCTACAGGGGGCTACAATGAGCAGTTCTTC. It specifies CASSPSTGGYNEQFF.

This clone was seen just once. This chain joins TRBV7-9 and TRBJ2-7; unclear D gene. CDR1 is SEHNR, CDR2 FQNEAQ, per germline (reference sequence). Trimming stripped 3 bases from V and 2 bases from J, with 14 bases between. The CDR3 extends over 15 amino acids. The CDR3 loop reads CASSFGDGSTYEQYF. Written as DNA, the CDR3 is TGTGCCAGCAGCTTTGGAGACGGATCCACCTACGAGCAGTACTTC.

In its sample, this clone was seen a few times. The V gene is TRBV28, the J gene TRBJ2-7; TRBD1 matches at 10 bases. The CDR3 has 16 residues. Germline lookup yields CDR1 MDHEN and CDR2 SYDVKM. After removal of 7 bases from V and 5 bases from J, the junction contained 14 bases not matched to a gene. CDR3: CASTDLTGGALNEQYF. As DNA, the CDR3 is TGTGCCAGCACTGACCTGACAGGGGGCGCGTTAAACGAGCAGTACTTC.